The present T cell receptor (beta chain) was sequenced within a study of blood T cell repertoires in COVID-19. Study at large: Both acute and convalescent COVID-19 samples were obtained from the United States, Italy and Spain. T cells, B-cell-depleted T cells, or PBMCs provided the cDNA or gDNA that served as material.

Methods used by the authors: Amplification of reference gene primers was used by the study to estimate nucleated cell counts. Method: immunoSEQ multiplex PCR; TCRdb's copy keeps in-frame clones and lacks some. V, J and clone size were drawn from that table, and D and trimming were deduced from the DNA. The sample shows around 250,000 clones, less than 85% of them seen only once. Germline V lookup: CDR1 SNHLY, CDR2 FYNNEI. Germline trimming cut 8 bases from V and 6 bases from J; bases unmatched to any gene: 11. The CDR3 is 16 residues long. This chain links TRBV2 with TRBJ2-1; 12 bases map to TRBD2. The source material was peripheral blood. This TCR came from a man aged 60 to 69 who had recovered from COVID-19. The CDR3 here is CASCTQGLAGINEQFF. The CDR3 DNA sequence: TGTGCCAGCTGTACCCAGGGACTAGCGGGTATCAATGAGCAGTTCTTC.